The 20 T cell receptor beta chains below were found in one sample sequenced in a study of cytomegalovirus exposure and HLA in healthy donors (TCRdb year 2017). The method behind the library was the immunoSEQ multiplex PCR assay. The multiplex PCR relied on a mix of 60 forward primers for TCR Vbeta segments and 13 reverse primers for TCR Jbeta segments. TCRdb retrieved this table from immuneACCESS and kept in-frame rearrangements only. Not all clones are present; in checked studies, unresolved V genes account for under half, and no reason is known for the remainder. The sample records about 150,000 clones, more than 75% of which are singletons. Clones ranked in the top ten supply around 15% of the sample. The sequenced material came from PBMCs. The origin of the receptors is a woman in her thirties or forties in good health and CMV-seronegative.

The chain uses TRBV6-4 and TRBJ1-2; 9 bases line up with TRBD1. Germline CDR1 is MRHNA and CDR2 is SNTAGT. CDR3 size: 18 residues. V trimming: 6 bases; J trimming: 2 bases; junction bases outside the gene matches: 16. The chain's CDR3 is CASSLLRDRVGPNYGYTF. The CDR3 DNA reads TGTGCCAGCAGCCTCCTCCGGGACAGGGTCGGGCCCAACTATGGCTACACCTTC.

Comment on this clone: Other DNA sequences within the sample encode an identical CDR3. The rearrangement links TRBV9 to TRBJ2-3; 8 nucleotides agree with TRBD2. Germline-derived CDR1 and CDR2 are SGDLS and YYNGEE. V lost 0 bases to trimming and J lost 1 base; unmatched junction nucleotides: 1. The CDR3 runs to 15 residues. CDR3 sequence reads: CASSVGAGGTDTQYF. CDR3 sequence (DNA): TGTGCCAGCAGCGTAGGAGCGGGGGGCACAGATACGCAGTATTTT.

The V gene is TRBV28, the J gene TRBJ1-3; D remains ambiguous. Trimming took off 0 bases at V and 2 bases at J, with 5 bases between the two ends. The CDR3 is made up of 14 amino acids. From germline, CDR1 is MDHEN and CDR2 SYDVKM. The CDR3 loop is CASSLWGPGNTIYF. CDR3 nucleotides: TGTGCCAGCAGTTTATGGGGCCCTGGAAACACCATATATTTT.

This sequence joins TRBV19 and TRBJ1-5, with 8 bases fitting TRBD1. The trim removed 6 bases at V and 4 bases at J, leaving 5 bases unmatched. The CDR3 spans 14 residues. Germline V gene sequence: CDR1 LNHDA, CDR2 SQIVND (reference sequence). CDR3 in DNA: TGTGCCAGTAGGAGGACAGGGCAAAATCAGCCCCAGCATTTT. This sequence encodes CASRRTGQNQPQHF.

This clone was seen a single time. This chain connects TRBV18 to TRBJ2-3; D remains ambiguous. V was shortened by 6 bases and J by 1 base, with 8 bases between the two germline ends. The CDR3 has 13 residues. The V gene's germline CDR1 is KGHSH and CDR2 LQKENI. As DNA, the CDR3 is TGTGCCAGCTCTTTCTTTCGCACAGATACGCAGTATTTT. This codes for CASSFFRTDTQYF.

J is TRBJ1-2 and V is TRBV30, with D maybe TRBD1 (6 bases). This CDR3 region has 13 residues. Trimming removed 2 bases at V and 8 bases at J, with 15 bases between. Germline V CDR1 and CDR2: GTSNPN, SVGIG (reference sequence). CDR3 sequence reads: CAWSHHSGVGYTF. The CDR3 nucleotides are TGTGCCTGGAGTCACCACTCAGGGGTGGGCTACACCTTC.

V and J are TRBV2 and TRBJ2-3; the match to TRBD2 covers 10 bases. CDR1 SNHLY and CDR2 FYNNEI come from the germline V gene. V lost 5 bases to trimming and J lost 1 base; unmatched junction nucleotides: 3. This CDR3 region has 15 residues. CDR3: CASSYLAGGTDTQYF. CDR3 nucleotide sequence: TGTGCCAGCAGTTACCTAGCGGGGGGCACAGATACGCAGTATTTT.

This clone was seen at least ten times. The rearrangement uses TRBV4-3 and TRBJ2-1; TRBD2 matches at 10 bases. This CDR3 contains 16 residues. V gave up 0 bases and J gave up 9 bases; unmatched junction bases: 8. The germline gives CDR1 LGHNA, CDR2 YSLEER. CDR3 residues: CASSQDRGLAVPEQFF. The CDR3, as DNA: TGCGCCAGCAGCCAAGATCGAGGACTAGCGGTCCCTGAGCAGTTCTTC.

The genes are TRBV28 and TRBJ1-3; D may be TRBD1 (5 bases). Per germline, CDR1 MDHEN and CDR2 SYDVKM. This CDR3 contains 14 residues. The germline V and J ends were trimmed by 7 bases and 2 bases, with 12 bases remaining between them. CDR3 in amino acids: CASTTQGTGNTIYF. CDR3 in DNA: TGTGCCAGCACCACGCAGGGAACTGGAAACACCATATATTTT.

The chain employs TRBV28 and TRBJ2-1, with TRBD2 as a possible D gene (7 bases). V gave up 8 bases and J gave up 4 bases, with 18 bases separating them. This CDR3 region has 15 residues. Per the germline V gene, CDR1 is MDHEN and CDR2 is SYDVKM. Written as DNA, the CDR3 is TGTGCCAGCTCCGATAGGGGGGGCGGATACAATGAGCAGTTCTTC. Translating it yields CASSDRGGGYNEQFF.

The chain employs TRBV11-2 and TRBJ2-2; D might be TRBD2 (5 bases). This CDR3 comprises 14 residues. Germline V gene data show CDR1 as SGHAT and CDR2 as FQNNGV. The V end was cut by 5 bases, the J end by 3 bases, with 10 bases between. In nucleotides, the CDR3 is TGTGCCAGCAGCCTATTCGGGGACACCGGGGAGCTGTTTTTT. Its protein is CASSLFGDTGELFF. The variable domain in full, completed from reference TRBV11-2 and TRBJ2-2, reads EAGVAQSPRYKIIEKRQSVAFWCNPISGHATLYWYQQILGQGPKLLIQFQNNGVVDDSQLPKDRFSAERLKGVDSTLKIQPAKLEDSAVYLCASSLFGDTGELFFGEGSRLTVL.

The CDR3 region has the DNA TGTGCCAGCAGCCAATGGGACAGGTCTTACGAGCAGTACTTC. Encoded protein: CASSQWDRSYEQYF. The chain joins TRBV14 to TRBJ2-7; 8 positions agree with TRBD1. The CDR3 length is 14 residues. CDR1 is SGHDN, CDR2 FVKESK, per germline. Trimming at V came to 2 bases and at J to 4 bases, leaving 4 bases not matched to a gene.

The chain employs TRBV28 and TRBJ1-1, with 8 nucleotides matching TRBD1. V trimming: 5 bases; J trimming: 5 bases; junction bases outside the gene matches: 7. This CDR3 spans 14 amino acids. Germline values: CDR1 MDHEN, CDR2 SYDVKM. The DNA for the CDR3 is TGTGCCAGCAGTCTCACAGGGGGTTGGACTGAAGCTTTCTTT. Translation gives CASSLTGGWTEAFF.

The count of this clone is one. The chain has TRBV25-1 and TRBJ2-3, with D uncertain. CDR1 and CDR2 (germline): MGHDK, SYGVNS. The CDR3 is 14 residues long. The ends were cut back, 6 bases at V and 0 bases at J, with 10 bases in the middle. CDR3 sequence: CASSRFPSTDTQYF. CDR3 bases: TGTGCCAGCAGCAGATTCCCTAGCACAGATACGCAGTATTTT.

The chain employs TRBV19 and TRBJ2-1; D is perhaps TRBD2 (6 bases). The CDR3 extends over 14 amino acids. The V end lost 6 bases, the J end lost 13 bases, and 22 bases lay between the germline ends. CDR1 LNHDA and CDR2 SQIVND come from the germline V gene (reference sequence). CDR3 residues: CASRPPLAPSGQFF. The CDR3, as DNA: TGTGCCAGTAGACCCCCCCTAGCGCCCTCGGGTCAGTTCTTC. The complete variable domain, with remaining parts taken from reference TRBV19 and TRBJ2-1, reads DGGITQSPKYLFRKEGQNVTLSCEQNLNHDAMYWYRQDPGQGLRLIYYSQIVNDFQKGDIAEGYSVSREKKESFPLTVTSAQKNPTAFYLCASRPPLAPSGQFFGPGTRLTVL.

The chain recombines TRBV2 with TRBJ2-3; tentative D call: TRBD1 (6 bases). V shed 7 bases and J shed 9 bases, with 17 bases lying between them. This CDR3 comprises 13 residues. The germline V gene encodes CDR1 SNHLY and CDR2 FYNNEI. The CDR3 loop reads CASKRQVPATQYF. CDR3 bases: TGTGCCAGCAAAAGACAGGTCCCGGCGACGCAGTATTTT.

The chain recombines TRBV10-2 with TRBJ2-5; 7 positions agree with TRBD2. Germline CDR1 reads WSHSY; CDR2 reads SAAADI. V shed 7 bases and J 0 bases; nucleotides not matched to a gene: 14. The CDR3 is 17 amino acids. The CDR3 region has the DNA TGCGCCAGCACAATTAGCTCCACCGGGGGGTACCAAGAGACCCAGTACTTC. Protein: CASTISSTGGYQETQYF.

The CDR3 here is CASSPTGIDGYTF. The CDR3 region has the DNA TGTGCCAGCAGCCCGACAGGGATAGATGGCTACACCTTC. The V and J genes are TRBV5-6 and TRBJ1-2, with 7 bases that match TRBD1. The germline V gene has CDR1 SGHDT and CDR2 YYEEEE. This CDR3 comprises 13 residues. The J segment lost 6 bases and the V segment lost 4 bases, leaving 6 bases of the junction unmatched.

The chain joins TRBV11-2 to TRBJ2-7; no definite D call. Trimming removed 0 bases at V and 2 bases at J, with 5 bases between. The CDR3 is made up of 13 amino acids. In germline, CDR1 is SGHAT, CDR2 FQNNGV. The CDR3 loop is CASSLDSAYEQYF. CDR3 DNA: TGTGCCAGCAGCTTAGATTCGGCCTACGAGCAGTACTTC. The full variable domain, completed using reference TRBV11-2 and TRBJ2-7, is EAGVAQSPRYKIIEKRQSVAFWCNPISGHATLYWYQQILGQGPKLLIQFQNNGVVDDSQLPKDRFSAERLKGVDSTLKIQPAKLEDSAVYLCASSLDSAYEQYFGPGTRLTVT.

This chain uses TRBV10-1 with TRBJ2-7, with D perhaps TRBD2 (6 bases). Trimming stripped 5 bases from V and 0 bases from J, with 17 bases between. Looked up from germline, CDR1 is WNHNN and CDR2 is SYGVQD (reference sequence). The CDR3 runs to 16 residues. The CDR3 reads CASSPPRGSYSYEQYF. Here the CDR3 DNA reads TGCGCCAGCAGTCCCCCCCGGGGGTCCTACTCCTACGAGCAGTACTTC.